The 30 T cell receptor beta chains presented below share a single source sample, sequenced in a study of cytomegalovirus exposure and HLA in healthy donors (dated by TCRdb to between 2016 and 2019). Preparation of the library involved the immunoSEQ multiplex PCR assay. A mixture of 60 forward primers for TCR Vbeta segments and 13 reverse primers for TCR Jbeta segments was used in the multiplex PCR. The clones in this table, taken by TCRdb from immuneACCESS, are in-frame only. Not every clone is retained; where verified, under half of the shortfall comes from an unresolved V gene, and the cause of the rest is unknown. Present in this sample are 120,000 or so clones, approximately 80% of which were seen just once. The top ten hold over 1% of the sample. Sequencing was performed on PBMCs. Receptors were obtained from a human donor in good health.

In DNA form, the CDR3 reads TGCGCCAGCAGCCAATTGGGGGGGGATAATGAAAAACTGTTTTTT. Protein: CASSQLGGDNEKLFF. V usage is TRBV4-1 and J usage is TRBJ1-4, with TRBD1 as a possible D gene (5 bases). CDR1 is MGHRA, CDR2 YSYEKL, per germline. The V end was cut by 2 bases, the J end by 4 bases, with 11 bases between. The CDR3 runs to 15 residues.

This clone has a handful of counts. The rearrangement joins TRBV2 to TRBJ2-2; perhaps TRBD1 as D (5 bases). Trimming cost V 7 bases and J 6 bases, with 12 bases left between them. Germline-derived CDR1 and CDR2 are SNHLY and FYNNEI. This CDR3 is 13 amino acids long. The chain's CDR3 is CASTDEGAGELFF. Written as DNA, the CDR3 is TGTGCCAGCACGGACGAAGGGGCCGGGGAGCTGTTTTTT.

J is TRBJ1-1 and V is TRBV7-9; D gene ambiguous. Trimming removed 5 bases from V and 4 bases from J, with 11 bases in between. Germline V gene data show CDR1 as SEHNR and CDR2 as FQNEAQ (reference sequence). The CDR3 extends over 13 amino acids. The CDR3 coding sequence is TGTGCCAGCAGCCCAGGCAGGCCCACTGAAGCTTTCTTT. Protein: CASSPGRPTEAFF.

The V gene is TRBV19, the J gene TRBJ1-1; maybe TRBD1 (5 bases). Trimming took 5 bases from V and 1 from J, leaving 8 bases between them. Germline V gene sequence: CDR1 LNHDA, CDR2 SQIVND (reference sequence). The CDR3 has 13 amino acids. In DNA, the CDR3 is TGTGCCAGTAGTCCAGGGCGGAACACTGAAGCTTTCTTT. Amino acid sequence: CASSPGRNTEAFF.

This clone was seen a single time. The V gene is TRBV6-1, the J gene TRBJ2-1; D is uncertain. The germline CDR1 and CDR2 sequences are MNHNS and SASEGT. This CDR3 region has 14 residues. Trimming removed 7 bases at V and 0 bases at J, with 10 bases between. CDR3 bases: TGTGCCAGCACAGGTAAAAGCTCCTACAATGAGCAGTTCTTC. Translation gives CASTGKSSYNEQFF.

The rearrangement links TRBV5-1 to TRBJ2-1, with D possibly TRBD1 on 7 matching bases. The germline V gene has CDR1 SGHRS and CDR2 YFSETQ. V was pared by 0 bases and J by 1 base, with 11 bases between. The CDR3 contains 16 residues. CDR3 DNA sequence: TGCGCCAGCAGCTTGGCCGCGGGACAGTCCTACAATGAGCAGTTCTTC. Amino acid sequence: CASSLAAGQSYNEQFF.

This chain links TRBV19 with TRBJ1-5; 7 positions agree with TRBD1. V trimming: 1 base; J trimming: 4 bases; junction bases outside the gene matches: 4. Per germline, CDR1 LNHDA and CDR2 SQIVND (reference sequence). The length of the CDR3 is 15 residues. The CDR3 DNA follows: TGTGCCAGTAGTATAGGGACAGGTCTTAATCAGCCCCAGCATTTT. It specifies CASSIGTGLNQPQHF. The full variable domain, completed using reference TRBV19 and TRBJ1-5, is DGGITQSPKYLFRKEGQNVTLSCEQNLNHDAMYWYRQDPGQGLRLIYYSQIVNDFQKGDIAEGYSVSREKKESFPLTVTSAQKNPTAFYLCASSIGTGLNQPQHFGDGTRLSIL.

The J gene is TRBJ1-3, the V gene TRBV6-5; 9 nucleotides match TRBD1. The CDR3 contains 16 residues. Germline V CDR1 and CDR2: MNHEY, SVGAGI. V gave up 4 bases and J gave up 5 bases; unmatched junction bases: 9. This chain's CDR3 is CASSSSGDRERNTIYF. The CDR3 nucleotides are TGTGCCAGCAGTTCATCTGGGGACAGGGAAAGAAACACCATATATTTT.

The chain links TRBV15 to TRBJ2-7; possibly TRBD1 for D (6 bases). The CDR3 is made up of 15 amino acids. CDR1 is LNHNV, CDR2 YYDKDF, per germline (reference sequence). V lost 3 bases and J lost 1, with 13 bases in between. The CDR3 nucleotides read TGTGCCACCAGCAGTCTCTGGGACAATTCCTACGAGCAGTACTTC. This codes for CATSSLWDNSYEQYF.

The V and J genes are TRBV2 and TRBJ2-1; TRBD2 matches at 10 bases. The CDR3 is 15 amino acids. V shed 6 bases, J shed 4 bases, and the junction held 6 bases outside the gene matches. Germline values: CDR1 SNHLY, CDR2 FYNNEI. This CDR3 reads CASRGIAGGYNEQFF. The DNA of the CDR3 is TGTGCCAGCAGGGGAATAGCGGGGGGATACAATGAGCAGTTCTTC.

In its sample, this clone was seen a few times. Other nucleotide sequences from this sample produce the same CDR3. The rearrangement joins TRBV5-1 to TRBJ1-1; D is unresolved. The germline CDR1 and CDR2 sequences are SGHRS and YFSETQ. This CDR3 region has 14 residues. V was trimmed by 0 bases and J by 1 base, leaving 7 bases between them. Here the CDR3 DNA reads TGCGCCAGCAGCTTGGGGGCGGGGAACACTGAAGCTTTCTTT. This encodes CASSLGAGNTEAFF.

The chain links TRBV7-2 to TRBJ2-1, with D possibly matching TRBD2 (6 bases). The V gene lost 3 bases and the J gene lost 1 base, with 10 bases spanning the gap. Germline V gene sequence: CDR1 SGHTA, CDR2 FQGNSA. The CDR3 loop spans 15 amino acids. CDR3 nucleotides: TGTGCCAGCAGCTTCCGGGACTCATCCTACAATGAGCAGTTCTTC. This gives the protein CASSFRDSSYNEQFF.

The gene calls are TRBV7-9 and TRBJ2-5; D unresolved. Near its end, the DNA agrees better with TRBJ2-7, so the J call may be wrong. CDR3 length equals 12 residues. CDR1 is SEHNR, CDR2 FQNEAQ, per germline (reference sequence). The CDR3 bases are TGTGCCAGCAGCTCGGAGACTTACGAGCAGTACTTC. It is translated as CASSSETYEQYF.

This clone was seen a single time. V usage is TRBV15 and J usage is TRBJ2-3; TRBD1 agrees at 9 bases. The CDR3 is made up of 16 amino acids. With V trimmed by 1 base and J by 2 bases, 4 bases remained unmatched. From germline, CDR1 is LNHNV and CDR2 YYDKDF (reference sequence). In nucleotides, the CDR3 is TGTGCCACCAGCAGAGCAAGGGACAGGGTCACAGATACGCAGTATTTT. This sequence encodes CATSRARDRVTDTQYF.

CDR3 DNA sequence: TGTGCCAGCGGAGAGGACAGGGCCTACGAGCAGTACTTC. It yields the protein CASGEDRAYEQYF. The chain uses TRBV7-8 and TRBJ2-7, with 8 bases that match TRBD1. The CDR3 spans 13 residues. Germline CDR1 SGHVS, CDR2 FQNEAQ. Trimming at V came to 8 bases and at J to 2 bases, leaving 5 bases not matched to a gene. Full variable domain (remainder filled in from reference TRBV7-8 and TRBJ2-7): GAGVSQSPRYKVAKRGQDVALRCDPISGHVSLFWYQQALGQGPEFLTYFQNEAQLDKSGLPSDRFFAERPEGSVSTLKIQRTQQEDSAVYLCASGEDRAYEQYFGPGTRLTVT.

In DNA, the CDR3 is TGTGCCAGCAGCGGAGAGACAGGTGTGAGTGAAAAACTGTTTTTT. It encodes CASSGETGVSEKLFF. The chain is built from TRBV9 and TRBJ1-4, with a weak D call TRBD1 (6 bases). The germline V gene encodes CDR1 SGDLS and CDR2 YYNGEE. The CDR3 contains 15 residues. V gave up 3 bases and J gave up 7 bases, with 16 bases separating them.

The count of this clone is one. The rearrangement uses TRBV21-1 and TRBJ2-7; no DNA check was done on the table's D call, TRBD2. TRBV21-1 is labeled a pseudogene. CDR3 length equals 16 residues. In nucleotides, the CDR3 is TGTGCCAGCAGCAAAGGGCCTAGCGGGGGGTTATACGAGCAGTACTTC. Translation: CASSKGPSGGLYEQYF.

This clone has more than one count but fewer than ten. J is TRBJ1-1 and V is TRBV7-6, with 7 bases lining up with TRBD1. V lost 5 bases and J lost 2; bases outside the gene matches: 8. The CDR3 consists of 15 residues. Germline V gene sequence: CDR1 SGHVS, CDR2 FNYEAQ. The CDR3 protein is CASSVRQGDNTEAFF. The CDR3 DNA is TGTGCCAGCAGCGTGAGACAGGGAGACAACACTGAAGCTTTCTTT.

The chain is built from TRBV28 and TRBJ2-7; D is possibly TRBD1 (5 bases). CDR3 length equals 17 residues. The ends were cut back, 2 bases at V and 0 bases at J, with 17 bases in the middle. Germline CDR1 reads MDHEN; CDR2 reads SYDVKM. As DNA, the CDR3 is TGTGCCAGCAGTTTACCCAGGGCTAGGACCAGCTCCTACGAGCAGTACTTC. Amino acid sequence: CASSLPRARTSSYEQYF.

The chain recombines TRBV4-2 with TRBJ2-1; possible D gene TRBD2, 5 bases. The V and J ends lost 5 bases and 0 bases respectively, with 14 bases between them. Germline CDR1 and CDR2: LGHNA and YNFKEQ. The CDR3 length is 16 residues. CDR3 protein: CASSANPADSYNEQFF. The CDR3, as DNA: TGTGCCAGCAGCGCCAATCCAGCGGACTCCTACAATGAGCAGTTCTTC.

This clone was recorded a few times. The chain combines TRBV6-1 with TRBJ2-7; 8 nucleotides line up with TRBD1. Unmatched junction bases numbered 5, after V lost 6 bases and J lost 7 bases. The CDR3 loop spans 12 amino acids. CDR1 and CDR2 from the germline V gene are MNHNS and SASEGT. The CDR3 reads CASRSDREEQYF. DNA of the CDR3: TGTGCCAGCAGATCGGACAGGGAAGAGCAGTACTTC.

This CDR3 is CASSRQGITNEKLFF. DNA of the CDR3: TGTGCCAGCAGCCGACAGGGAATTACTAATGAAAAACTGTTTTTT. The V gene is TRBV2, the J gene TRBJ1-4; the match to TRBD1 covers 7 bases. CDR1 and CDR2 from the germline V gene are SNHLY and FYNNEI. J gave up 2 bases and V 6 bases, and 6 bases lay outside the gene matches. The CDR3 consists of 15 residues.

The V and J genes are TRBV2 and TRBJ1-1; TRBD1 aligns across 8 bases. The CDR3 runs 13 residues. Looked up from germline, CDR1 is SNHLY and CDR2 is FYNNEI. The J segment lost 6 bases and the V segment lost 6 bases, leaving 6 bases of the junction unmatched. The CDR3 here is CASSQGAWAEAFF. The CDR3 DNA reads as TGTGCCAGCAGCCAGGGGGCATGGGCTGAAGCTTTCTTT.

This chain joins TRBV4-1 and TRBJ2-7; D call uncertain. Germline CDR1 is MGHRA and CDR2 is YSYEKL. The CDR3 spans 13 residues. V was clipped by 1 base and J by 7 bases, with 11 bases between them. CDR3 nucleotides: TGCGCCAGCAGCCAAGGGAGAGACTGGGAGCAGTACTTC. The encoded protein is CASSQGRDWEQYF.

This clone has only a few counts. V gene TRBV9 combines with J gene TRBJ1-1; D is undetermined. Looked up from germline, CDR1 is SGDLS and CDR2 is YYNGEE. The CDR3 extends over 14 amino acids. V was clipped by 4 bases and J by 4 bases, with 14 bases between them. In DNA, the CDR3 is TGTGCCAGCAGCTCGGAGGGAGTGGTCACTGAAGCTTTCTTT. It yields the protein CASSSEGVVTEAFF.

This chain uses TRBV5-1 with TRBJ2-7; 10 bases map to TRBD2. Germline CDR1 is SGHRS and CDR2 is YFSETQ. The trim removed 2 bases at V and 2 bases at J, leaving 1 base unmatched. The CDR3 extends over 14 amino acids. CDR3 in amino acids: CASSLLAGPYEQYF. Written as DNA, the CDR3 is TGCGCCAGCAGCTTACTAGCGGGGCCCTACGAGCAGTACTTC. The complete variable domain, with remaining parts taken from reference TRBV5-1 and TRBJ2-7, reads KAGVTQTPRYLIKTRGQQVTLSCSPISGHRSVSWYQQTPGQGLQFLFEYFSETQRNKGNFPGRFSGRQFSNSRSEMNVSTLELGDSALYLCASSLLAGPYEQYFGPGTRLTVT.

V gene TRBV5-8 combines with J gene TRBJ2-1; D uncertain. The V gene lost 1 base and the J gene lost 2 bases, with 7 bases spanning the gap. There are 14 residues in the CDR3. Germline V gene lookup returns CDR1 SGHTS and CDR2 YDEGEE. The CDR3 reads CASSLLAAYNEQFF. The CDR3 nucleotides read TGTGCCAGCAGCTTGTTAGCAGCCTACAATGAGCAGTTCTTC.

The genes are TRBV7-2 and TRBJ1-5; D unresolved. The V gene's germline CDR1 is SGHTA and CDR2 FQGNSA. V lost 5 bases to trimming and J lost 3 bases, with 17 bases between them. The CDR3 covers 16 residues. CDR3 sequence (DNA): TGTGCCAGCAGCCCCTCCCATTGGGCAGTCAATCAGCCCCAGCATTTT. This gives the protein CASSPSHWAVNQPQHF.

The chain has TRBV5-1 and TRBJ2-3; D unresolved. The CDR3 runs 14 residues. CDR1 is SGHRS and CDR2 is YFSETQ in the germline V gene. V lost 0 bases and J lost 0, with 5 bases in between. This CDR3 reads CASSLDRSTDTQYF. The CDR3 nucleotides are TGCGCCAGCAGCTTGGACAGAAGCACAGATACGCAGTATTTT.

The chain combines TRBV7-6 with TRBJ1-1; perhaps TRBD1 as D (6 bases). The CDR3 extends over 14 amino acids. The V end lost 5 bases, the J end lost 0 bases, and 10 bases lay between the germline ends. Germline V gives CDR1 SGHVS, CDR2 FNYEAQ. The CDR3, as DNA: TGTGCCAGCAGCCCCAGGGACATGAACACTGAAGCTTTCTTT. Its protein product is CASSPRDMNTEAFF.